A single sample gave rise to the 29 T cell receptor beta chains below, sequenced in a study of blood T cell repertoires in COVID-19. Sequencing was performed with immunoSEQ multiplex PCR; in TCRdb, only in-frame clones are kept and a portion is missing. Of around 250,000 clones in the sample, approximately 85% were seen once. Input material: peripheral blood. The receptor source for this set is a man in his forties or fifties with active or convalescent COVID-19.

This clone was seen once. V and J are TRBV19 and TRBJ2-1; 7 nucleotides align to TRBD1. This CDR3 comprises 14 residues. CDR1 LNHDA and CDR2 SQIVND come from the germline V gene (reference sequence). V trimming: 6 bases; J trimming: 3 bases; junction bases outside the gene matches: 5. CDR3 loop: CASSDREGYNEQFF. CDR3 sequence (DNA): TGTGCCAGTAGCGACAGGGAAGGCTACAATGAGCAGTTCTTC.

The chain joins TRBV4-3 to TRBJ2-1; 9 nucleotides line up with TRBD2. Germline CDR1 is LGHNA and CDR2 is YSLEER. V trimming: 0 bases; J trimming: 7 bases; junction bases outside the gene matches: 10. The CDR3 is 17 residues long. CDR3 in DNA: TGCGCCAGCAGCCAAGATTTTTTGGCTAGCGGGGTTAATGAGCAGTTCTTC. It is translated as CASSQDFLASGVNEQFF.

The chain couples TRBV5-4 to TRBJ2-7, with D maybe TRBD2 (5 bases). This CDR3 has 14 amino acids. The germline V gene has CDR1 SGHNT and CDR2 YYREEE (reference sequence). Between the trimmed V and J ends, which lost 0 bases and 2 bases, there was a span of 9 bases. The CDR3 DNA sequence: TGTGCCAGCAGCTTGGCGGGAACCCCCTACGAGCAGTACTTC. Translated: CASSLAGTPYEQYF.

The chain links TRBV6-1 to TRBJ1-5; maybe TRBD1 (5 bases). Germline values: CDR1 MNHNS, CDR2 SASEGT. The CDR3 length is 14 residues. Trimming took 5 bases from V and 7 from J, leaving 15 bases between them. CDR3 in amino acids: CASSFKAGGQPQHF. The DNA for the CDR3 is TGTGCCAGCAGTTTCAAGGCCGGGGGACAGCCCCAGCATTTT.

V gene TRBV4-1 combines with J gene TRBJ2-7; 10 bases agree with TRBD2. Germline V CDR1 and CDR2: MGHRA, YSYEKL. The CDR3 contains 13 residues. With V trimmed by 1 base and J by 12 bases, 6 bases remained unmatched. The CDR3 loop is CASSQGLAGVLYF. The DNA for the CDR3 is TGCGCCAGCAGCCAAGGGCTAGCGGGAGTGCTGTACTTC.

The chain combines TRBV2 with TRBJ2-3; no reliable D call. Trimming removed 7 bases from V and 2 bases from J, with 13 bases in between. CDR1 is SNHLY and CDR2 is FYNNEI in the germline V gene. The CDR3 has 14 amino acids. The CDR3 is CASIPHSPTDTQYF. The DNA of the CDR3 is TGTGCCAGCATCCCCCACAGCCCCACAGATACGCAGTATTTT.

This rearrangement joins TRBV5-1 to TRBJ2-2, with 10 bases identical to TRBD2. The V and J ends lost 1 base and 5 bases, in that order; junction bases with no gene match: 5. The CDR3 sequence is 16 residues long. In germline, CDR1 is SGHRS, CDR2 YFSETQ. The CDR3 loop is CASSLRTSGTTGELFF. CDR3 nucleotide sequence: TGCGCCAGCAGCTTGAGGACTAGCGGAACGACCGGGGAGCTGTTTTTT.

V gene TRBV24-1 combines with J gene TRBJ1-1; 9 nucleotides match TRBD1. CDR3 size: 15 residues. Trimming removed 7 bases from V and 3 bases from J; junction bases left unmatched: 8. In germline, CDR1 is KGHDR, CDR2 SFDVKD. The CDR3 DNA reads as TGTGCCACCAGGATCCCGTACAGGGGGCACACTGAAGCTTTCTTT. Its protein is CATRIPYRGHTEAFF.

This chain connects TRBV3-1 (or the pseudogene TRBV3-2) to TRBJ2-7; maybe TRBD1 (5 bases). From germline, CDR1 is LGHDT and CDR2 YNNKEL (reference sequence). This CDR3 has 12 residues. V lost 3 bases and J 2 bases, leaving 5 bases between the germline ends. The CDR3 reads CASSQGPYEQYF. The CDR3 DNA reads TGTGCCAGCAGCCAGGGGCCCTACGAGCAGTACTTC.

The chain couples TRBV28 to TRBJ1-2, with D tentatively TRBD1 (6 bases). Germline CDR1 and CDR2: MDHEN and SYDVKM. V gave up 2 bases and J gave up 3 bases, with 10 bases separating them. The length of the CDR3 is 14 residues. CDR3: CASSLQGRDYGYTF. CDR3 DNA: TGTGCCAGCAGTTTACAGGGGAGGGACTATGGCTACACCTTC.

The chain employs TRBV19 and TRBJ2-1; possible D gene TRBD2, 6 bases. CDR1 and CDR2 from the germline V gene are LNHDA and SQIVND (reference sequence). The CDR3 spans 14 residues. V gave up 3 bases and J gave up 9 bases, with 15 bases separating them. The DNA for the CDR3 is TGTGCCAGTAGTATGAGGAGGGTGGCCAGTGAGCAGTTCTTC. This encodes CASSMRRVASEQFF.

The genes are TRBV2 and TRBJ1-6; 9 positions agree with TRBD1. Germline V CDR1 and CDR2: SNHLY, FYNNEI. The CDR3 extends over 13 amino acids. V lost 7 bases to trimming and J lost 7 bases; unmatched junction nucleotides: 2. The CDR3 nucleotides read TGTGCCAGCATCGGACAGGGGAATTCACCCCTCCACTTT. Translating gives CASIGQGNSPLHF.

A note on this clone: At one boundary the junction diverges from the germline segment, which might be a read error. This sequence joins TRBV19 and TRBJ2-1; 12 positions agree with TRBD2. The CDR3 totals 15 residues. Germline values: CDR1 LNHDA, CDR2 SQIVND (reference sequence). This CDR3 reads CAGSIRTSGNNEQFF. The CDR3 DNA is TGTGCCGGTAGTATCAGGACTAGCGGGAACAATGAGCAGTTCTTC.

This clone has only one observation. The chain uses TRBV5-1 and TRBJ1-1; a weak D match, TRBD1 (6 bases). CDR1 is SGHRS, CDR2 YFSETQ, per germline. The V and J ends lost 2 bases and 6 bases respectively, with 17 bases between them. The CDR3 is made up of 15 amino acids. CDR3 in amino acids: CASSLGQHELAEAFF. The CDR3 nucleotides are TGCGCCAGCAGCTTAGGACAGCATGAACTCGCTGAAGCTTTCTTT.

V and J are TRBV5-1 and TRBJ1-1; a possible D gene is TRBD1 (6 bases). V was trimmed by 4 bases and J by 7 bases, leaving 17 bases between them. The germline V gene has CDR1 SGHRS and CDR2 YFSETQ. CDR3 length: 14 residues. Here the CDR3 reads CASSQTQGTGEAFF. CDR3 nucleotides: TGCGCCAGCAGCCAGACTCAGGGGACGGGTGAAGCTTTCTTT.

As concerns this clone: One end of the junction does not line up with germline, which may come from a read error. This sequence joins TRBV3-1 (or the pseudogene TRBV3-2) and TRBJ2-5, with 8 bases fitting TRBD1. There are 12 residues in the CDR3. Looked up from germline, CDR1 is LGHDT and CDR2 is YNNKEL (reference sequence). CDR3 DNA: TGTGCCAGCAGCCAAGTTGGGACAGGTTATGACTTC. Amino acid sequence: CASSQVGTGYDF.

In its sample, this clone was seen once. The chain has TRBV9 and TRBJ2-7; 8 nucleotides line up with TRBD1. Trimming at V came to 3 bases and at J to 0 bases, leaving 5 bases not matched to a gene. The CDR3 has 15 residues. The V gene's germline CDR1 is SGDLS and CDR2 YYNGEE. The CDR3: CASSARQGNSYEQYF. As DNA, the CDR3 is TGTGCCAGCAGCGCACGACAGGGGAACTCCTACGAGCAGTACTTC.

CDR3 coding DNA: TGCGCCAGCAGCTCCGGGGAGTCGAGAACAGATACGCAGTATTTT. Its translation: CASSSGESRTDTQYF. The chain couples TRBV5-1 to TRBJ2-3, with D perhaps TRBD2 (5 bases). This CDR3 is 15 amino acids long. CDR1 SGHRS and CDR2 YFSETQ come from the germline V gene. V lost 3 bases to trimming and J lost 3 bases, with 14 bases between them.

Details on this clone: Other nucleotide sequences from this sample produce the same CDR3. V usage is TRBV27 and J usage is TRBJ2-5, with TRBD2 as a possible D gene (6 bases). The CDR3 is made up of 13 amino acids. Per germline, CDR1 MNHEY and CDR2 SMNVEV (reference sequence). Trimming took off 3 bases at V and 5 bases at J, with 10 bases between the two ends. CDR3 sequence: CASSLRLAETQYF. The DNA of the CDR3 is TGTGCCAGCAGTTTGCGGCTAGCGGAGACCCAGTACTTC.

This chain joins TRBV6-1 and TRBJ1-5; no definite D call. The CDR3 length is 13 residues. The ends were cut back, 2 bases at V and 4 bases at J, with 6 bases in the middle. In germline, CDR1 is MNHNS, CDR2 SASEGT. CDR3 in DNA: TGTGCCAGCAGTGAAAAGCCTAATCAGCCCCAGCATTTT. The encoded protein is CASSEKPNQPQHF.

The CDR3 here is CASSERGTSAYEQYF. The CDR3 DNA reads TGTGCCAGCAGTGAAAGGGGGACTAGCGCCTACGAGCAGTACTTC. V gene TRBV6-1 combines with J gene TRBJ2-7; 10 bases fit TRBD2. Trimming removed 2 bases from V and 2 bases from J; junction bases left unmatched: 3. This CDR3 contains 15 residues. Germline assignment: CDR1 MNHNS and CDR2 SASEGT.

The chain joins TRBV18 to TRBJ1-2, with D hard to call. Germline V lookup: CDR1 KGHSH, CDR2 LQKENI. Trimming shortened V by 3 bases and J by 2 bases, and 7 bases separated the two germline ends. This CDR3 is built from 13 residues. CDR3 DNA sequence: TGTGCCAGCTCACCGAACAGAAACTATGGCTACACCTTC. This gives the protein CASSPNRNYGYTF.

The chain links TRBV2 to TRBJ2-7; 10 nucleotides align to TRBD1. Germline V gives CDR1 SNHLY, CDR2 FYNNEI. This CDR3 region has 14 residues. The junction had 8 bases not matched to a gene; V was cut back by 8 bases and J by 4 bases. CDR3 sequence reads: CASLRQGALYEQYF. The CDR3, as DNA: TGTGCCAGCTTGAGACAGGGGGCTTTGTACGAGCAGTACTTC.

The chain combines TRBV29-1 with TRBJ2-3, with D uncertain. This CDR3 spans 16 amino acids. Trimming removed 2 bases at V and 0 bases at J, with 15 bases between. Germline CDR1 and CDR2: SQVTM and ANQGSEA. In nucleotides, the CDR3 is TGCAGCGTTGAACCATGGAGCGCTACTAGCACAGATACGCAGTATTTT. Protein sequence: CSVEPWSATSTDTQYF.

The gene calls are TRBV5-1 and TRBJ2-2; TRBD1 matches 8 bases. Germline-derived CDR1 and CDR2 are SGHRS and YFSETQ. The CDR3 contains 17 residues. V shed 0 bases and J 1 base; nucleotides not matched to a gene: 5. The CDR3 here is CASSLGDRLLNTGELFF. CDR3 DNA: TGCGCCAGCAGCTTGGGGGACAGGCTTCTGAACACCGGGGAGCTGTTTTTT.

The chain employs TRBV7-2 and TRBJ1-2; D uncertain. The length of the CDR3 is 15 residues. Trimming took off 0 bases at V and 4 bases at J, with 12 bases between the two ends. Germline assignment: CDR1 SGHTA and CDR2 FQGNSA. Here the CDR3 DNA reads TGTGCCAGCAGCTTAGCGCGAGGGCAGCCCTATGGCTACACCTTC. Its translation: CASSLARGQPYGYTF.

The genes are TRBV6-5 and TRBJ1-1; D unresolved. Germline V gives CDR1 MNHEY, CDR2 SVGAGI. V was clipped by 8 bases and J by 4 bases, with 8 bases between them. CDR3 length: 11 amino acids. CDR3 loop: CASGRSTEAFF. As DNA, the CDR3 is TGTGCCAGCGGGAGGAGCACTGAAGCTTTCTTT.

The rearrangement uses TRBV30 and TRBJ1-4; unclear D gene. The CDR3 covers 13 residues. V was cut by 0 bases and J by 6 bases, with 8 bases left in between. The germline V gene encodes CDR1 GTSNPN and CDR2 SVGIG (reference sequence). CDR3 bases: TGTGCCTGGAGTGTGGCAGGTTATGAAAAACTGTTTTTT. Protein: CAWSVAGYEKLFF.

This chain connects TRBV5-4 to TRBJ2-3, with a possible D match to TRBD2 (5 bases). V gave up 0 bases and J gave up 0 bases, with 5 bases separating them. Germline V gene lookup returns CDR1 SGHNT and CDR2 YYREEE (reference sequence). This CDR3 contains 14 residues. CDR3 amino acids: CASSLGRSTDTQYF. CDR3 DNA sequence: TGTGCCAGCAGCTTGGGGAGGAGCACAGATACGCAGTATTTT. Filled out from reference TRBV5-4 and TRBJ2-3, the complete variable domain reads ETGVTQSPTHLIKTRGQQVTLRCSSQSGHNTVSWYQQALGQGPQFIFQYYREEENGRGNFPPRFSGLQFPNYSSELNVNALELDDSALYLCASSLGRSTDTQYFGPGTRLTVL.